These 18 T cell receptor beta chains were sequenced from one sample in a study of T cell responses to AZD1222 COVID-19 vaccine. Data came from immunoSEQ multiplex PCR; TCRdb stores just in-frame clones and leaves some out. This table holds 75,000 to 80,000 clones, over 60% found once. Sequencing was performed on peripheral blood, taken 28 days after the second dose of the MenACWY control vaccine. These receptor sequences come from an adult who received the MenACWY meningococcal vaccine as a control.

This clone occurred once. The rearrangement joins TRBV5-6 to TRBJ2-5; the D is unclear. V was shortened by 1 base and J by 2 bases, with 9 bases between the two germline ends. Germline V CDR1 and CDR2: SGHDT, YYEEEE. This CDR3 comprises 14 residues. For the CDR3, the DNA is TGTGCCAGCAGCTTGTCAGGCCTACAAGAGACCCAGTACTTC. Its protein is CASSLSGLQETQYF.

Only one count was recorded for this clone. The chain carries TRBV4-1 and TRBJ1-2; D is ambiguous. CDR3 length: 14 amino acids. CDR1 is MGHRA, CDR2 YSYEKL, per germline. Trimming stripped 2 bases from V and 6 bases from J, with 13 bases between. The CDR3 region has the DNA TGCGCCAGCAGCCAACGGGAACGGCGGCATGGCTACACCTTC. It translates to CASSQRERRHGYTF.

This clone turned up a few times. The CDR3 spells CASSFSGMRWGQANTGELFF. For the CDR3, the DNA is TGTGCCAGCAGTTTTTCGGGAATGAGGTGGGGACAGGCGAACACCGGGGAGCTGTTTTTT. This sequence joins TRBV28 and TRBJ2-2, with 8 bases that match TRBD1. CDR1 is MDHEN, CDR2 SYDVKM, per germline. With V trimmed by 3 bases and J by 0 bases, 15 bases remained unmatched. This CDR3 region has 20 residues.

The chain uses TRBV28 and TRBJ1-2; D is unresolved. The CDR3 runs 14 residues. From germline, CDR1 is MDHEN and CDR2 SYDVKM. V lost 3 bases and J 8 bases, leaving 16 bases between the germline ends. The CDR3 region has the DNA TGTGCCAGCAGTTTCGGCCGAAACACGGGGGGCTACACCTTC. It codes for CASSFGRNTGGYTF.

This clone has a handful of counts. No conserved phenylalanine or tryptophan is present at the end of the CDR3, so a read error is the likely explanation. The DNA is omitted, as the CDR3 cannot be located on it reliably, and the CDR3 follows TCRdb's listing. V is TRBV19 and J is TRBJ1-1; the D call in the table, TRBD1, was not verified against the DNA. The CDR3 adds up to 12 amino acids, both ends counted. Germline CDR1 LNHDA, CDR2 SQIVND (reference sequence). CDR3 sequence: CASSTRTGAPSV.

The chain combines TRBV19 with TRBJ2-1, with 12 nucleotides matching TRBD2. The germline gives CDR1 LNHDA, CDR2 SQIVND (reference sequence). The CDR3 covers 15 residues. The V gene end was trimmed by 3 bases and the J gene end by 3 bases; junction bases not matched to a gene: 0. The DNA of the CDR3 is TGTGCCAGTAGTATGACTAGCGGGGGCTACAATGAGCAGTTCTTC. This gives the protein CASSMTSGGYNEQFF.

The chain carries TRBV2 and TRBJ1-3; tentative D call: TRBD1 (5 bases). CDR1 and CDR2 (germline): SNHLY, FYNNEI. V gave up 1 base and J gave up 0 bases, with 10 bases separating them. CDR3 length equals 16 residues. The CDR3 region has the DNA TGTGCCAGCAGTGAAGTAGGGGTGAGCTCTGGAAACACCATATATTTT. It codes for CASSEVGVSSGNTIYF.

As DNA, the CDR3 is TGCGCCAGCAGCCAAGACCGGGACAGGACTAACTATGGCTACACCTTC. Translated, it gives CASSQDRDRTNYGYTF. The V and J genes are TRBV4-1 and TRBJ1-2; TRBD1 matches at 8 bases. Germline trimming cut 0 bases from V and 0 bases from J; bases unmatched to any gene: 3. Germline loops: CDR1 MGHRA, CDR2 YSYEKL. This CDR3 contains 16 residues.

J is TRBJ1-5 and V is TRBV30; D might be TRBD1 (6 bases). The germline gives CDR1 GTSNPN, CDR2 SVGIG (reference sequence). The CDR3 is 16 amino acids. V was clipped by 0 bases and J by 2 bases, with 14 bases between them. CDR3 sequence: CAWSVREAGGNQPQHF. In nucleotides, the CDR3 is TGTGCCTGGAGTGTACGAGAGGCAGGGGGCAATCAGCCCCAGCATTTT.

This clone was seen a single time. The V gene is TRBV11-3, the J gene TRBJ2-2, with TRBD1 matching 8 bases. The CDR3 length is 15 residues. Trimming cost V 5 bases and J 3 bases; bases outside gene matches: 5. CDR1 is SGHNT and CDR2 is YENEEA in the germline V gene. The CDR3 reads CASSEQGADTGELFF. Here the CDR3 DNA reads TGTGCCAGCAGCGAGCAGGGGGCGGACACCGGGGAGCTGTTTTTT.

The chain couples TRBV24-1 to TRBJ2-1; weak D call: TRBD1 (6 bases). Germline V lookup: CDR1 KGHDR, CDR2 SFDVKD. V lost 0 bases and J lost 13, with 9 bases in between. CDR3 length: 12 residues. Written as DNA, the CDR3 is TGTGCCACCAGTGATTTGAAGGGGGACCAGTTCTTC. It yields the protein CATSDLKGDQFF.

The chain recombines TRBV7-9 with TRBJ1-1; TRBD1 is a possible D gene (6 bases). The CDR3 is made up of 16 amino acids. Per germline, CDR1 SEHNR and CDR2 FQNEAQ (reference sequence). The V end lost 6 bases, the J end lost 0 bases, and 17 bases lay between the germline ends. CDR3 DNA sequence: TGTGCCAGCAGGTCCCACGGGGGGGCAGTGAACACTGAAGCTTTCTTT. Amino acids: CASRSHGGAVNTEAFF.

This clone was seen once. This rearrangement joins TRBV30 to TRBJ2-1, with a tentative D call TRBD1 (6 bases). CDR1 and CDR2 from the germline V gene are GTSNPN and SVGIG (reference sequence). The ends were cut back, 0 bases at V and 11 bases at J, with 17 bases in the middle. This CDR3 contains 14 residues. In DNA form, the CDR3 reads TGTGCCTGGAGTGTACGGTCAGGGGAATCTCAGCAGTTCTTC. Its protein is CAWSVRSGESQQFF. Full variable domain (missing parts from reference TRBV30 and TRBJ2-1): SQTIHQWPATLVQPVGSPLSLECTVEGTSNPNLYWYRQAAGRGLQLLFYSVGIGQISSEVPQNLSASRPQDRQFILSSKKLLLSDSGFYLCAWSVRSGESQQFFGPGTRLTVL.

The rearrangement links TRBV6-1 to TRBJ1-6; 7 bases agree with TRBD1. Germline loops: CDR1 MNHNS, CDR2 SASEGT. After removal of 1 base from V and 7 bases from J, the junction contained 7 bases not matched to a gene. This CDR3 comprises 16 residues. The CDR3 bases are TGTGCCAGCAGTGAAGGGAGGGGGCTCGGGAATTCACCCCTCCACTTT. Protein: CASSEGRGLGNSPLHF.

The chain recombines TRBV2 with TRBJ1-1, with 11 bases that match TRBD1. V lost 6 bases to trimming and J lost 3 bases; unmatched junction nucleotides: 9. The length of the CDR3 is 16 residues. From germline, CDR1 is SNHLY and CDR2 FYNNEI. CDR3 coding DNA: TGTGCCAGCAGGGAGGACAGGGGGCACTGGGACACTGAAGCTTTCTTT. Encoded protein: CASREDRGHWDTEAFF.

The chain carries TRBV28 and TRBJ1-6; D unclear. Trimming took off 5 bases at V and 9 bases at J, with 14 bases between the two ends. CDR1 is MDHEN, CDR2 SYDVKM, per germline. CDR3 length: 14 amino acids. Written as DNA, the CDR3 is TGTGCCAGCAGTCTTTCCGGGCGGGTTTCACCCCTCCACTTT. It translates to CASSLSGRVSPLHF. Supplemented by reference TRBV28 and TRBJ1-6, the full variable domain reads DVKVTQSSRYLVKRTGEKVFLECVQDMDHENMFWYRQDPGLGLRLIYFSYDVKMKEKGDIPEGYSVSREKKERFSLILESASTNQTSMYLCASSLSGRVSPLHFGNGTRLTVT.

This chain connects TRBV4-3 to TRBJ1-4; 7 positions agree with TRBD1. Germline V gene data show CDR1 as LGHNA and CDR2 as YSLEER. The CDR3 sequence is 15 residues long. V shed 1 base, J shed 7 bases, and the junction held 6 bases outside the gene matches. The CDR3 spells CASSQGQGGGEKLFF. The CDR3 DNA reads as TGCGCCAGCAGCCAAGGACAGGGCGGAGGTGAAAAACTGTTTTTT.

This chain uses TRBV4-1 with TRBJ1-3; D perhaps matches TRBD1 (6 bases). The CDR3 is 17 amino acids. Trimming stripped 4 bases from V and 2 bases from J, with 18 bases between. CDR1 is MGHRA and CDR2 is YSYEKL in the germline V gene. CDR3 loop: CASSLHAFTGTGNTIYF. The CDR3 DNA follows: TGCGCCAGCAGCCTCCACGCATTCACAGGGACTGGAAACACCATATATTTT.